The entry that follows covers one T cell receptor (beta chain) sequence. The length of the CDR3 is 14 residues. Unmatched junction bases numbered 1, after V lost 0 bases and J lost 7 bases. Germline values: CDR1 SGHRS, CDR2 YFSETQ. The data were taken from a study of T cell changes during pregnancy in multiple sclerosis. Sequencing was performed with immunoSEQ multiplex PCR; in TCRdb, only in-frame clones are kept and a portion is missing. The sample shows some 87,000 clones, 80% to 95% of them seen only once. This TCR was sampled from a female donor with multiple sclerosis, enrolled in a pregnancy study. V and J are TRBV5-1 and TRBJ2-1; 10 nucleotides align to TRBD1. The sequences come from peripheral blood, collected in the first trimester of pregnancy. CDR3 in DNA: TGCGCCAGCAGCTTGGGGGACAGGGGAAATGAGCAGTTCTTC. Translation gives CASSLGDRGNEQFF.